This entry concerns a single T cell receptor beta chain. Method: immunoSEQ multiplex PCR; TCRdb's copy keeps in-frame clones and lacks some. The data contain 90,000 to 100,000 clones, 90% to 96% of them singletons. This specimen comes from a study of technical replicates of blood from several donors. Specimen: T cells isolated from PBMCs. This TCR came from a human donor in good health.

In DNA, the CDR3 is TGTGCCAGTAGTTGGGGAGGCGATGAAAAACTGTTTTTT. This codes for CASSWGGDEKLFF. The gene calls are TRBV19 and TRBJ1-4; D unclear. The CDR3 contains 13 residues. The ends were cut back, 5 bases at V and 6 bases at J, with 10 bases in the middle. Germline-derived CDR1 and CDR2 are LNHDA and SQIVND (reference sequence).